Detailed here is one T cell receptor (beta chain). The antigen remains unidentified. Reanalyzing the 5' RACE reads, TCRdb keeps one entry per CDR3 protein, without DNA. The ten top clones account for more than 7%, within a sample of 400,000 to 500,000 distinct CDR3 sequences. These data are taken from a study of T cells expressing NK-cell markers. For the study at large: The study drew TCR beta repertoires from sorted CD3+CD56+NKG2C+, CD3+CD56+NKG2C- and CD3+CD56-NKG2C+ T cells.

General study points: Six of the donors carried dominant NKG2C+ clonotypes that took up roughly 1.0-8% of their CD8+ T cells.

The V gene's germline CDR1 is LGHDT and CDR2 YNNKEL (reference sequence). CDR3 length: 16 residues. The J gene is TRBJ1-3, the V gene TRBV3-1. Sequenced sample: blood T cells: a sorted CD56 or NKG2C T cell subset, CD4+ or CD8+ T cells, or bulk PBMC T cells (not recorded which). This clonotype was obtained from a woman between 18 and 69 years old in good health. The CDR3 loop reads CASSRIGQGSGNTIYF.